Presented here are 20 T cell receptor beta chains from one specimen sequenced in a study of shared clonotypes between healthy human individuals. The data were produced by immunoSEQ multiplex PCR, yet TCRdb's version contains in-frame clones alone and is incomplete. The data hold 1.6 million or so clones, with about 98.5% observed a single time. The sequenced material came from naive CD4+ T cells sorted from blood. Subset noted: CD45RA+ positively selected. The origin of the receptors is a man aged 25 to 45 in good health.

Notes on this clone: At the DNA level, this CDR3 is encoded by other sequences in the same sample as well. CDR3 loop: CASSLIGDEKLFF. DNA for the CDR3: TGTGCCAGCAGCTTGATTGGGGACGAAAAACTGTTTTTT. The chain links TRBV5-5 to TRBJ1-4; D is perhaps TRBD1 (5 bases). CDR1 SGHKS and CDR2 YYEKEE come from the germline V gene (reference sequence). CDR3 length: 13 residues. V was clipped by 1 base and J by 8 bases, with 9 bases between them.

The rearrangement uses TRBV11-3 and TRBJ2-3, with D possibly matching TRBD2 (6 bases). Trimming shortened V by 1 base and J by 4 bases, and 15 bases separated the two germline ends. Germline V gene data show CDR1 as SGHNT and CDR2 as YENEEA. The CDR3 has 16 residues. For the CDR3, the DNA is TGTGCCAGCAGCTTAGGCACGGGAGCGCTCGCAGATACGCAGTATTTT. Its protein product is CASSLGTGALADTQYF.

This chain joins TRBV10-1 and TRBJ1-2; 7 nucleotides line up with TRBD1. The CDR3 contains 13 residues. CDR1 and CDR2 (germline): WNHNN, SYGVQD (reference sequence). V shed 6 bases, J shed 4 bases, and the junction held 5 bases outside the gene matches. The chain's CDR3 is CASSPGGGYGYTF. The CDR3 bases are TGCGCCAGCAGCCCAGGGGGGGGCTATGGCTACACCTTC.

V is TRBV5-1 and J is TRBJ2-7; 7 bases fit TRBD2. The V segment lost 4 bases and the J segment 6 bases; nucleotides outside the gene matches: 13. The CDR3 is 15 residues long. Germline V gives CDR1 SGHRS, CDR2 YFSETQ. In nucleotides, the CDR3 is TGCGCCAGCAGCCTAATTGGGGGGGAAGGTAGCGAGCAGTACTTC. Residues: CASSLIGGEGSEQYF.

V and J are TRBV9 and TRBJ2-5, with 7 bases aligning to TRBD2. Looked up from germline, CDR1 is SGDLS and CDR2 is YYNGEE. This CDR3 has 16 residues. With 4 bases clipped from V and 0 bases from J, the junction kept 9 bases outside the gene matches. The CDR3 nucleotides are TGTGCCAGCAGCATCGGGACTACCCGAAACCAAGAGACCCAGTACTTC. Protein: CASSIGTTRNQETQYF.

The chain couples TRBV28 to TRBJ2-2; D is ambiguous. The CDR3 contains 15 residues. Trimming removed 3 bases at V and 4 bases at J, with 12 bases between. Germline V lookup: CDR1 MDHEN, CDR2 SYDVKM. CDR3 DNA sequence: TGTGCCAGCAGTTTCGCGCCGCTCCTCACCGGGGAGCTGTTTTTT. Protein sequence: CASSFAPLLTGELFF.

The V and J genes are TRBV28 and TRBJ1-4; D perhaps matches TRBD1 (6 bases). Between the trimmed V and J ends, which lost 6 bases and 8 bases, there was a span of 10 bases. Germline lookup yields CDR1 MDHEN and CDR2 SYDVKM. CDR3 length equals 12 residues. The CDR3 protein is CASRQGGEKLFF. The CDR3 DNA is TGTGCCAGCAGACAGGGTGGAGAAAAACTGTTTTTT. The full variable domain, completed using reference TRBV28 and TRBJ1-4, is DVKVTQSSRYLVKRTGEKVFLECVQDMDHENMFWYRQDPGLGLRLIYFSYDVKMKEKGDIPEGYSVSREKKERFSLILESASTNQTSMYLCASRQGGEKLFFGSGTQLSVL.

This rearrangement joins TRBV29-1 to TRBJ1-1, with 8 bases matching TRBD1. Trimming took 7 bases from V and 0 from J; bases not matched to a gene: 4. CDR1 and CDR2 from the germline V gene are SQVTM and ANQGSEA. The CDR3 extends over 13 amino acids. CDR3 sequence reads: CSAGQGMNTEAFF. The CDR3 region has the DNA TGCAGCGCCGGACAGGGAATGAACACTGAAGCTTTCTTT.

V and J are TRBV7-6 and TRBJ2-7, with TRBD2 identical over 11 bases. The V and J ends lost 3 bases and 5 bases, in that order; junction bases with no gene match: 3. The CDR3 contains 14 residues. The germline V gene has CDR1 SGHVS and CDR2 FNYEAQ. In DNA, the CDR3 is TGTGCCAGCAGCTTTTCTAGCGGGAGGAACGAGCAGTACTTC. This sequence encodes CASSFSSGRNEQYF.

The gene calls are TRBV5-1 and TRBJ2-7; 9 bases are a match to TRBD2. The CDR3 has 14 amino acids. Unmatched junction bases numbered 7, after V lost 3 bases and J lost 6 bases. The germline V gene encodes CDR1 SGHRS and CDR2 YFSETQ. CDR3 region: CASSSGTSRLEQYF. In DNA form, the CDR3 reads TGCGCCAGCAGCTCAGGGACTAGCCGTCTCGAGCAGTACTTC.

This chain joins TRBV10-3 and TRBJ2-7; 9 bases align to TRBD2. Germline V CDR1 and CDR2: ENHRY, SYGVKD. The CDR3 is 16 amino acids. Unmatched junction bases numbered 11, after V lost 3 bases and J lost 5 bases. The CDR3 DNA follows: TGTGCCATCAGTGACCCCCTGATAGCGGGAGCGGACGAGCAGTACTTC. Translation: CAISDPLIAGADEQYF.

V is TRBV5-1 and J is TRBJ2-3; TRBD2 matches at 12 bases. The V and J ends lost 4 bases and 4 bases, in that order; junction bases with no gene match: 4. The CDR3 covers 15 residues. Per the germline V gene, CDR1 is SGHRS and CDR2 is YFSETQ. DNA of the CDR3: TGCGCCAGCAGCATCAGACTAGCGGGAGCAGATACGCAGTATTTT. It codes for CASSIRLAGADTQYF.

The chain joins TRBV5-6 to TRBJ1-1; 9 nucleotides align to TRBD1. Germline trimming cut 4 bases from V and 1 base from J; bases unmatched to any gene: 17. Germline assignment: CDR1 SGHDT and CDR2 YYEEEE. This CDR3 is built from 19 residues. CDR3 coding DNA: TGTGCCAGCAGCCCTGCGGGACAGGGCTTCCCCGCCCAGAACACTGAAGCTTTCTTT. Translating it yields CASSPAGQGFPAQNTEAFF.

This chain connects TRBV6-4 to TRBJ2-2; weak D call: TRBD1 (5 bases). Trimming shortened V by 1 base and J by 4 bases, and 7 bases separated the two germline ends. Germline V gives CDR1 MRHNA, CDR2 SNTAGT. The CDR3 contains 14 residues. The CDR3 region is CASSDFQGTGELFF. The CDR3 nucleotides are TGTGCCAGCAGTGACTTTCAGGGCACCGGGGAGCTGTTTTTT.

The gene calls are TRBV27 and TRBJ1-2; D not certain. The CDR3 has 13 residues. V lost 4 bases, J lost 4 bases, and 10 bases lay in between. Germline CDR1 reads MNHEY; CDR2 reads SMNVEV (reference sequence). The CDR3 reads CASSSRGIYGYTF. DNA for the CDR3: TGTGCCAGCAGTTCCCGGGGTATCTATGGCTACACCTTC.

The table lists this clone with a count of one. In the same sample, other DNA sequences code for this CDR3. This rearrangement joins TRBV27 to TRBJ1-3; possible D gene TRBD1, 5 bases. In germline, CDR1 is MNHEY, CDR2 SMNVEV (reference sequence). The V end lost 2 bases, the J end lost 0 bases, and 5 bases lay between the germline ends. This CDR3 is built from 14 residues. CDR3: CASSLGGSGNTIYF. The DNA for the CDR3 is TGTGCCAGCAGTTTAGGGGGCTCTGGAAACACCATATATTTT.

This clone has a single count. The gene calls are TRBV5-1 and TRBJ2-2; TRBD2 aligns across 8 bases. This CDR3 has 16 amino acids. The germline V gene has CDR1 SGHRS and CDR2 YFSETQ. The ends lost 2 bases at V and 1 base at J; junction bases unmatched: 4. The CDR3: CASSFSGSGNTGELFF. The CDR3, as DNA: TGCGCCAGCAGCTTCAGCGGGAGTGGGAACACCGGGGAGCTGTTTTTT.

The chain carries TRBV5-1 and TRBJ2-7, with TRBD2 matching over 7 bases. The germline V gene encodes CDR1 SGHRS and CDR2 YFSETQ. CDR3 size: 15 residues. V gave up 4 bases and J gave up 6 bases; unmatched junction bases: 13. CDR3 in DNA: TGCGCCAGCAGCCCCCTGGCGGGAGTGCTTTCCGAGCAGTACTTC. Its translation: CASSPLAGVLSEQYF.

This clone was observed a handful of times. The V and J genes are TRBV6-1 and TRBJ1-2, with D unresolved. The CDR3 covers 11 residues. Germline V gene data show CDR1 as MNHNS and CDR2 as SASEGT. The V end lost 3 bases, the J end lost 7 bases, and 6 bases lay between the germline ends. DNA for the CDR3: TGTGCCAGCAGTGAGGGCTTTGGCTACACCTTC. Residues: CASSEGFGYTF.

The rearrangement joins TRBV5-4 to TRBJ1-4; TRBD1 aligns across 10 bases. V trimming: 4 bases; J trimming: 2 bases; junction bases outside the gene matches: 5. Germline V gene data show CDR1 as SGHNT and CDR2 as YYREEE (reference sequence). The CDR3 has 16 amino acids. For the CDR3, the DNA is TGTGCCAGCAGCCCGGGACAGGGGCCCACTAATGAAAAACTGTTTTTT. It encodes CASSPGQGPTNEKLFF. Complete variable domain (other parts from reference TRBV5-4 and TRBJ1-4): ETGVTQSPTHLIKTRGQQVTLRCSSQSGHNTVSWYQQALGQGPQFIFQYYREEENGRGNFPPRFSGLQFPNYSSELNVNALELDDSALYLCASSPGQGPTNEKLFFGSGTQLSVL.